A single sample is the source of the 29 T cell receptor beta chains below, sequenced in a study of immune reconstitution after stem cell transplant in scleroderma. TCRdb re-analysed the RT-PCR reads in MiXCR, keeping a single row per CDR3 protein. This table has 4,500 to 7,000 distinct CDR3 sequences, less than 9.5% appearing once. The specimen was collected before or after autologous hematopoietic stem cell transplantation (not recorded which). The receptors were sampled from a male donor with systemic sclerosis.

The chain has TRBV5-1 and TRBJ2-2, with D possibly TRBD1 on 6 matching bases. The CDR3 has 15 residues. Germline-derived CDR1 and CDR2 are SGHRS and YFSETQ. V was pared by 0 bases and J by 3 bases, with 9 bases between. The CDR3 protein is CASSLGQAYTGELFF. The CDR3 DNA is TGCGCCAGCAGCTTGGGACAGGCGTACACCGGGGAGCTGTTTTTT.

This clonotype was counted only a few times. This rearrangement joins TRBV7-2 to TRBJ2-1, with no clear D. Germline V CDR1 and CDR2: SGHTA, FQGNSA. The CDR3 sequence is 14 residues long. V lost 6 bases and J 5 bases, leaving 14 bases between the germline ends. Here the CDR3 reads CASSWAFPDNEQFF. The CDR3 region has the DNA TGTGCCAGCAGTTGGGCGTTTCCCGACAATGAGCAGTTCTTC.

By proportion, this clonotype is medium-sized. This chain connects TRBV5-1 to TRBJ1-2; 8 nucleotides agree with TRBD1. The germline V gene has CDR1 SGHRS and CDR2 YFSETQ. V was clipped by 2 bases and J by 7 bases; unmatched bases: 4. This CDR3 is built from 13 residues. CDR3 nucleotide sequence: TGCGCCAGCAGCTTTGACAGGGGAGGTGGCTACACCTTC. Translating gives CASSFDRGGGYTF.

On this clonotype itself: A much larger clone is a single base away; this may be a read error. V gene TRBV7-6 combines with J gene TRBJ1-5; D not resolved. Per germline, CDR1 SGHVS and CDR2 FNYEAQ. This CDR3 region has 12 residues. CDR3 loop: CASSLRNQSQHF. The CDR3, as DNA: TGTGCCAGCAGCTTAAGGAATCAGTCCCAGCATTTT. Together with reference TRBV7-6 and TRBJ1-5, the CDR3 gives the full variable domain: GAGVSQSPRYKVTKRGQDVALRCDPISGHVSLYWYRQALGQGPEFLTYFNYEAQQDKSGLPNDRFSAERPEGSISTLTIQRTEQRDSAMYRCASSLRNQSQHFGDGTRLSIL.

The chain employs TRBV3-1 and TRBJ1-1; D possibly corresponds to TRBD1 (5 bases). The CDR3 spans 14 residues. Trimming left V 0 bases short and J 5 bases short, with 10 bases between. Germline V gene lookup returns CDR1 LGHDT and CDR2 YNNKEL (reference sequence). CDR3 nucleotide sequence: TGTGCCAGCAGCCAAGATCAATGGGGGACTGAAGCTTTCTTT. Its translation: CASSQDQWGTEAFF.

J is TRBJ1-6 and V is TRBV28; 7 nucleotides line up with TRBD1. Germline CDR1 reads MDHEN; CDR2 reads SYDVKM. CDR3 length: 15 amino acids. Trimming cost V 6 bases and J 4 bases; bases outside gene matches: 6. The chain's CDR3 is CASSSRDSYNSPLHF. In DNA form, the CDR3 reads TGTGCCAGCAGCTCCCGGGACAGTTATAATTCACCCCTCCACTTT.

This clonotype ranks as medium-sized. The chain recombines TRBV6-2 or TRBV6-3 with TRBJ2-2; TRBD1 agrees at 7 bases. This CDR3 has 15 residues. Per the germline V gene, CDR1 is MNHEY and CDR2 is SVGEGT. Trimming removed 6 bases from V and 4 bases from J; junction bases left unmatched: 8. Written as DNA, the CDR3 is TGTGCCAGCAGCCTCACAGGGGTGGGCACCGGGGAGCTGTTTTTT. Encoded protein: CASSLTGVGTGELFF.

This clonotype was observed a few times. The chain uses TRBV5-5 and TRBJ1-1; D ambiguous. Germline lookup yields CDR1 SGHKS and CDR2 YYEKEE (reference sequence). Deletions cut 4 bases from V and 3 bases from J, with 7 bases between. CDR3 size: 12 residues. CDR3 coding DNA: TGTGCCAGCAGCCACCCTGACACTGAAGCTTTCTTT. Its protein product is CASSHPDTEAFF.

Sample share makes this clonotype medium-sized. The DNA for the CDR3 is TGCGCCAGCAGCCCGGGACAGGGAAGTGAGCAGTTCTTC. Its protein product is CASSPGQGSEQFF. The rearrangement links TRBV5-1 to TRBJ2-1; 9 nucleotides match TRBD1. The CDR3 loop spans 13 amino acids. J lost 9 bases, V lost 4 bases, and 5 bases had no gene match. CDR1 and CDR2 from the germline V gene are SGHRS and YFSETQ.

V and J are TRBV10-3 and TRBJ2-7, with D tentatively TRBD1 or TRBD2 (5 bases each). Trimming removed 2 bases at V and 5 bases at J, with 13 bases between. The length of the CDR3 is 14 residues. Per the germline V gene, CDR1 is ENHRY and CDR2 is SYGVKD. The CDR3 loop reads CAISERQGVHEQYF. The CDR3 DNA is TGTGCCATCAGTGAGAGGCAGGGAGTCCACGAGCAGTACTTC.

This clonotype has a handful of counts. The chain couples TRBV20-1 to TRBJ2-4; 7 bases match TRBD1. The CDR3 totals 12 residues. Looked up from germline, CDR1 is DFQATT and CDR2 is SNEGSKA (reference sequence). The CDR3 loop is CASGTASNIQYF. CDR3 DNA sequence: TGCGCCTCCGGGACAGCGTCAAACATTCAGTACTTC.

The genes are TRBV10-2 and TRBJ2-7, with D unclear. Trimming shortened V by 0 bases and J by 3 bases, and 3 bases separated the two germline ends. CDR3 length equals 12 residues. Germline-derived CDR1 and CDR2 are WSHSY and SAAADI. CDR3 region: CASSESIYEQYF. The CDR3 nucleotides are TGCGCCAGCAGTGAGTCGATCTACGAGCAGTACTTC.

This clonotype has more than one count but fewer than ten. The chain links TRBV10-2 to TRBJ2-1; D is possibly TRBD1 or TRBD2 (5 bases each). This CDR3 has 11 amino acids. Germline V CDR1 and CDR2: WSHSY, SAAADI. The DNA of the CDR3 is TGCGCAATTACTAGGGGCAATGAGCAGTTCTTC. Translation: CAITRGNEQFF.

The V call is TRBV5-1, the J call TRBJ2-1; 11 bases match TRBD1. With 4 bases clipped from V and 0 bases from J, the junction kept 3 bases outside the gene matches. In germline, CDR1 is SGHRS, CDR2 YFSETQ. The CDR3 spans 16 residues. The CDR3 spells CASSRGTGGSYNEQFF. In DNA, the CDR3 is TGCGCCAGCAGCCGAGGGACAGGGGGCTCCTACAATGAGCAGTTCTTC.

The chain is built from TRBV6-6 and TRBJ2-7; 8 nucleotides match TRBD1. Germline V gene lookup returns CDR1 MNHNY and CDR2 SVGAGI (reference sequence). The junction had 5 bases not matched to a gene; V was cut back by 2 bases and J by 2 bases. The CDR3 runs 15 residues. The CDR3, as DNA: TGTGCCAGCAGTTACCCGATGGGACAGGCCTACGAGCAGTACTTC. It specifies CASSYPMGQAYEQYF.

This clonotype is judged medium-sized. This chain links TRBV5-1 with TRBJ2-7, with D perhaps assigned TRBD1 or TRBD2 (5 bases each). This CDR3 region has 13 residues. The V end lost 1 base, the J end lost 5 bases, and 10 bases lay between the germline ends. Germline CDR1 and CDR2: SGHRS and YFSETQ. Here the CDR3 reads CASSLWGSNEQYF. The CDR3 DNA follows: TGCGCCAGCAGCTTGTGGGGGAGCAACGAGCAGTACTTC.

This clonotype is classed as medium-sized. Here the CDR3 reads CSALLAGALEQYF. DNA for the CDR3: TGCAGTGCTTTACTAGCGGGAGCGCTCGAGCAGTACTTC. This chain connects TRBV20-1 to TRBJ2-7; 11 bases match TRBD2. V gave up 5 bases and J gave up 6 bases; unmatched junction bases: 6. Germline-derived CDR1 and CDR2 are DFQATT and SNEGSKA (reference sequence). This CDR3 contains 13 residues.

In its sample, this clonotype is medium-sized. J is TRBJ1-2 and V is TRBV3-1, with D possibly TRBD1 on 6 matching bases. Germline CDR1 reads LGHDT; CDR2 reads YNNKEL (reference sequence). The CDR3 sequence is 14 residues long. V was trimmed by 6 bases and J by 8 bases, leaving 19 bases between them. In nucleotides, the CDR3 is TGTGCCAGCAGATCCTACAGGGACTACCGGGGCTACACCTTC. Translating it yields CASRSYRDYRGYTF.

This clonotype was seen a handful of times. The chain employs TRBV7-9 and TRBJ1-1; D unresolved. In germline, CDR1 is SEHNR, CDR2 FQNEAQ (reference sequence). CDR3 length: 14 residues. V lost 0 bases and J 1 base, leaving 6 bases between the germline ends. CDR3 amino acids: CASSLAAGNTEAFF. DNA for the CDR3: TGTGCCAGCAGCTTAGCGGCAGGGAACACTGAAGCTTTCTTT.

This clonotype was observed a handful of times. The chain has TRBV5-5 and TRBJ2-3, with D perhaps TRBD2 (6 bases). V was cut by 2 bases and J by 0 bases, with 13 bases left in between. CDR3 length: 16 amino acids. Germline loops: CDR1 SGHKS, CDR2 YYEKEE (reference sequence). This chain's CDR3 is CASSFVAGWSTDTQYF. DNA for the CDR3: TGTGCCAGCAGCTTCGTTGCGGGATGGAGCACAGATACGCAGTATTTT. The full variable domain, rest sourced from reference TRBV5-5 and TRBJ2-3, is DAGVTQSPTHLIKTRGQQVTLRCSPISGHKSVSWYQQVLGQGPQFIFQYYEKEERGRGNFPDRFSARQFPNYSSELNVNALLLGDSALYLCASSFVAGWSTDTQYFGPGTRLTVL.

The V call is TRBV20-1, the J call TRBJ1-1, with TRBD1 as a possible D gene (6 bases). V lost 3 bases, J lost 2 bases, and 13 bases lay in between. Germline-derived CDR1 and CDR2 are DFQATT and SNEGSKA (reference sequence). CDR3 length: 14 amino acids. The CDR3 DNA sequence: TGCAGTGCTAGGCTGGGGGGGCCAAACACTGAAGCTTTCTTT. It translates to CSARLGGPNTEAFF.

Relative to its sample, this clonotype is medium-sized. The chain joins TRBV4-3 to TRBJ2-1, with a tentative D call TRBD1 (6 bases). The CDR3 sequence is 15 residues long. Germline V gives CDR1 LGHNA, CDR2 YSLEER. Trimming took 1 base from V and 7 from J, leaving 14 bases between them. CDR3 DNA: TGCGCCAGCAGCCAAGCCAGGGGTATGAGGAATGAGCAGTTCTTC. As protein: CASSQARGMRNEQFF.

There are a few counts of this clonotype. V usage is TRBV5-1 and J usage is TRBJ1-3; no definite D call. Germline CDR1 is SGHRS and CDR2 is YFSETQ. Trimming pared 3 bases from V and 4 bases from J, leaving 8 bases between. The length of the CDR3 is 13 residues. CDR3 loop: CASSWAAGNTIYF. The CDR3 region has the DNA TGCGCCAGCAGCTGGGCGGCGGGAAACACCATATATTTT. Variable domain in full (rest from reference TRBV5-1 and TRBJ1-3): KAGVTQTPRYLIKTRGQQVTLSCSPISGHRSVSWYQQTPGQGLQFLFEYFSETQRNKGNFPGRFSGRQFSNSRSEMNVSTLELGDSALYLCASSWAAGNTIYFGEGSWLTVV.

This clonotype was recorded a few times. The V and J genes are TRBV5-1 and TRBJ2-6, with unresolved D. The germline V and J ends were trimmed by 4 bases and 1 base, with 15 bases remaining between them. The germline V gene encodes CDR1 SGHRS and CDR2 YFSETQ. The length of the CDR3 is 17 residues. The CDR3 reads CASSDSLQRSGANVLTF. The CDR3 region has the DNA TGCGCCAGCAGCGATTCCCTTCAAAGATCTGGGGCCAACGTCCTGACTTTC. Full variable domain (outside the CDR3, taken from reference TRBV5-1 and TRBJ2-6): KAGVTQTPRYLIKTRGQQVTLSCSPISGHRSVSWYQQTPGQGLQFLFEYFSETQRNKGNFPGRFSGRQFSNSRSEMNVSTLELGDSALYLCASSDSLQRSGANVLTFGAGSRLTVL.

This clonotype was picked up a small number of times. Relative to the germline gene, one junction end is altered; a read error may explain this. As DNA, the CDR3 is TGCAGTGCCAGAGTGATAGCAGTCTCCTACGAGCAGTACTTC. Amino acid sequence: CSARVIAVSYEQYF. The chain has TRBV20-1 and TRBJ2-7; no definite D call. The CDR3 totals 14 residues. Germline assignment: CDR1 DFQATT and CDR2 SNEGSKA (reference sequence).

V and J are TRBV15 and TRBJ2-2, with 10 bases lining up with TRBD2. This CDR3 is built from 18 residues. The V segment lost 6 bases and the J segment 2 bases; nucleotides outside the gene matches: 12. Per germline, CDR1 LNHNV and CDR2 YYDKDF (reference sequence). This chain's CDR3 is CATSDGLAVTQNTGELFF. The CDR3 DNA sequence: TGTGCCACCAGTGACGGACTAGCGGTCACCCAAAACACCGGGGAGCTGTTTTTT.

In its sample, this clonotype was seen a few times. V and J are TRBV7-2 and TRBJ1-1; TRBD1 matches at 7 bases. Germline CDR1 reads SGHTA; CDR2 reads FQGNSA. The CDR3 totals 13 residues. After removal of 5 bases from V and 1 base from J, the junction contained 1 base not matched to a gene. The CDR3 spells CASSRDRNTEAFF. The CDR3 region has the DNA TGTGCCAGCAGCAGGGACAGGAACACTGAAGCTTTCTTT. Supplemented by reference TRBV7-2 and TRBJ1-1, the full variable domain reads GAGVSQSPSNKVTEKGKDVELRCDPISGHTALYWYRQSLGQGLEFLIYFQGNSAPDKSGLPSDRFSAERTGGSVSTLTIQRTQQEDSAVYLCASSRDRNTEAFFGQGTRLTVV.

Relative to its sample, this clonotype is medium-sized (0.01 to 0.1%). The J gene is TRBJ2-1, the V gene TRBV29-1, with D unresolved. Germline V gives CDR1 SQVTM, CDR2 ANQGSEA. This CDR3 has 14 residues. V lost 5 bases and J 0 bases, leaving 11 bases between the germline ends. CDR3 bases: TGCAGCGTTTTCGGGCAAGACTCCTACAATGAGCAGTTCTTC. Its protein is CSVFGQDSYNEQFF.

This clonotype is classed as medium-sized. This chain uses TRBV7-9 with TRBJ1-2; D is perhaps TRBD1 (5 bases). CDR1 and CDR2 from the germline V gene are SEHNR and FQNEAQ (reference sequence). V lost 2 bases and J lost 2, with 9 bases in between. The length of the CDR3 is 14 residues. For the CDR3, the DNA is TGTGCCAGCAGCTTACTAGGACAAAACTATGGCTACACCTTC. It is translated as CASSLLGQNYGYTF.